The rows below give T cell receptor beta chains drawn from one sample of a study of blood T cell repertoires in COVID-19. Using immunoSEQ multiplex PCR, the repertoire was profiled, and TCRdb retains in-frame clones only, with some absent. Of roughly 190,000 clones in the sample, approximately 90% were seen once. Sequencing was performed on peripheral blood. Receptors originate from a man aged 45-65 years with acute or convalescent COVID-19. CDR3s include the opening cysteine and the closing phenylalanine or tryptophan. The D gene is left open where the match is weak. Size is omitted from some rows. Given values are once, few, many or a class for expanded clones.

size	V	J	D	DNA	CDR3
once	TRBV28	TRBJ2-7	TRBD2	TGTGCCAGCAGTGAAGTGGGAGGGCTACGGTTGCAGTACTTC	CASSEVGGLRLQYF
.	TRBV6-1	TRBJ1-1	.	TGTGCCAGCAGTGAAGGTATCACTGAAGCTTTCTTT	CASSEGITEAFF
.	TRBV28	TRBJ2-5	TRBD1	TGTGCCAGCAGTAGGACAGGGGCCAAGACCCAGTACTTC	CASSRTGAKTQYF
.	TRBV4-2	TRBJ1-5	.	TGTGCCAGCAGCCAAGGGGACAATTATAGCAATCAGCCCCAGCATTTT	CASSQGDNYSNQPQHF
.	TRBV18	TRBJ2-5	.	TGTGCCAGCTCACCATCCACAGGGTCCCAAGAGACCCAGTACTTC	CASSPSTGSQETQYF
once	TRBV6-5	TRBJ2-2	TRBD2	TGTGCCAGCAGAGAGGGAGGGCCCACCGGGGAGCTGTTTTTT	CASREGGPTGELFF
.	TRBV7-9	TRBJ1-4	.	TGTGCCAGCAGAACGGGGGTTGAAAAACTGTTTTTT	CASRTGVEKLFF
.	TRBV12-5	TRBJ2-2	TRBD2	TGTGCTAGTGGTTTGCGGGCTAGCGGGAGAGTAACCGGGGAGCTGTTTTTT	CASGLRASGRVTGELFF
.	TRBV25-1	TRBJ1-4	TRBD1	TGTGCCAGCAGGGGGACAGGGACGGGTGAAAAACTGTTTTTT	CASRGTGTGEKLFF
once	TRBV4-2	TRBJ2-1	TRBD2	TGTGCCAGCAGCCCAGAGGCTAGCGGGAGGGATAATGAGCAGTTCTTC	CASSPEASGRDNEQFF
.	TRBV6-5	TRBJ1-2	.	TGTGCCAGCAGTTACTCGACGGGTCATGGCTACACCTTC	CASSYSTGHGYTF
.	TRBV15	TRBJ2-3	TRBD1	TGTGCCACGAGAGGACAGGGGGCGACAGATACGCAGTATTTT	CATRGQGATDTQYF
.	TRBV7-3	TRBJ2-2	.	TGTGCCAGCCGCCTGGGAGCGGCAAACACCGGGGAGCTGTTTTTT	CASRLGAANTGELFF
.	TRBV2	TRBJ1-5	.	TGTGCCAGCAGTGATGAGGGGGTCCCCAATCAGCCCCAGCATTTT	CASSDEGVPNQPQHF
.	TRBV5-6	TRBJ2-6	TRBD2	TGTGCCAGCAGCTCGGGGGGCTCTGGGGCCAACGTCCTGACTTTC	CASSSGGSGANVLTF
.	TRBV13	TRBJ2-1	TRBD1	TGTGCCAGCAGCCTCCCGACAGGGGGCATTAACGATGAGCAGTTCTTC	CASSLPTGGINDEQFF
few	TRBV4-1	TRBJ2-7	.	TGCGCCAGCAGCCAAACGGACAGAGCCTACGAGCAGTACTTC	CASSQTDRAYEQYF
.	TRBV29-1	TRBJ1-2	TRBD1	TGCAGCGTTGTGGGACAGGGTAATATATATGGCTACACCTTC	CSVVGQGNIYGYTF
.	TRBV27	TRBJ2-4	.	TGTGCCAGCGCGATGGACAGACTAGCCAAAAACATTCAGTACTTC	CASAMDRLAKNIQYF
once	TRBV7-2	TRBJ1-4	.	TGTGCCAGCAGTCTCCAGGGTAGGGAAAAACTGTTTTTT	CASSLQGREKLFF
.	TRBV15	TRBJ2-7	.	TGTGCCACCAGCAGCAGTAGCAGCGGCGAGCAGTACTTC	CATSSSSSGEQYF
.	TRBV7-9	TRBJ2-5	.	TGTGCCAGCAGCTCCGGGAGAACAAGAGAGACCCAGTACTTC	CASSSGRTRETQYF
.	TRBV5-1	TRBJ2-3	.	TGCGCCAGCAGCTTGGCCGCGCTAGCCAGCACAGATACGCAGTATTTT	CASSLAALASTDTQYF
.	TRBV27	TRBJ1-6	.	TGTGCCAGCACCGCTGGACAGTATAATTCACCCCTCCACTTT	CASTAGQYNSPLHF
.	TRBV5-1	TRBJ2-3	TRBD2	TGCGCCAGCAGCTTCGAGACTAGCGGCACAGATACGCAGTATTTT	CASSFETSGTDTQYF
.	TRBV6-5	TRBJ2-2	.	TGTGCCAGCAGCCAGGACAGGAGGGGCACCGGGGAGCTGTTTTTT	CASSQDRRGTGELFF
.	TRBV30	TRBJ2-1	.	TGTGCCTGGAGTAAGAGTGGCAGGGCCTACAATGAGCAGTTCTTC	CAWSKSGRAYNEQFF
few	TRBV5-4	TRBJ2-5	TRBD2	TGTGCCAGCAGCTTCTTGGGTAGCGGGGCGACCCAGTACTTC	CASSFLGSGATQYF
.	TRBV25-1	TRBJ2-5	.	TGTGCCAGCAGTACAGGGTTTGAGACCCAGTACTTC	CASSTGFETQYF
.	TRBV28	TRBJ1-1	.	TGTGCCAGCAGTTTTTCAGGAACCACTGAAGCTTTCTTT	CASSFSGTTEAFF
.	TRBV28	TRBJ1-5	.	TGTGCCAGCAGTTTATTGGGAGGCAATCAGCCCCAGCATTTT	CASSLLGGNQPQHF
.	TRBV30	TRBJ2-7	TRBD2	TGTGCCTGGAGTCCCTTCGGACTAGCGGGATACGAGCAGTACTTC	CAWSPFGLAGYEQYF
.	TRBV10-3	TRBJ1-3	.	TGTGCCATCAGTGAAAAGGGGTGGCAGGGAAACACCATATATTTT	CAISEKGWQGNTIYF
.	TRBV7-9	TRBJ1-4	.	TGTGCCAGCAGCCTCAGCGGGGGTATGGGGGGTGCAACTAATGAAAAACTGTTTTTT	CASSLSGGMGGATNEKLFF
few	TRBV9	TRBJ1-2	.	TGTGCCAGCAGCGTAGGCGGGTATGGCTACACCTTC	CASSVGGYGYTF
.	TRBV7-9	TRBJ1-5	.	TGTGCCAGCAGCCCCGTTGCCCCCGGGCCCCAGCATTTT	CASSPVAPGPQHF